Below, 31 T cell receptor beta chains from the same sample are listed, as sequenced in a study of blood T cell repertoires in COVID-19. Sequenced by immunoSEQ multiplex PCR; TCRdb stores in-frame clones only, minus some. The table lists 150,000 to 200,000 clones, around 81% of them singletons. The material sequenced was peripheral blood. Receptors originate from a man in his 70s who had recovered from COVID-19.

The chain couples TRBV10-2 to TRBJ2-1, with 10 nucleotides matching TRBD2. In germline, CDR1 is WSHSY, CDR2 SAAADI. The CDR3 is made up of 15 amino acids. With 4 bases clipped from V and 5 bases from J, the junction kept 5 bases outside the gene matches. Here the CDR3 reads CASSGIAGGHNEQFF. The CDR3 bases are TGCGCCAGCAGTGGCATAGCGGGAGGACACAATGAGCAGTTCTTC.

V is TRBV5-1 and J is TRBJ1-2, with D maybe TRBD1 (5 bases). This CDR3 comprises 16 residues. The ends were cut back, 5 bases at V and 8 bases at J, with 25 bases in the middle. Germline V gene lookup returns CDR1 SGHRS and CDR2 YFSETQ. The CDR3 loop is CASRSDRDSIRRGYTF. In DNA, the CDR3 is TGCGCCAGCAGATCTGACCGGGACTCCATCAGAAGGGGCTACACCTTC.

In this sample, this clone turned up a few times. This CDR3 is CASSVATGVETQYF. CDR3 bases: TGTGCCAGCAGCGTAGCAACGGGAGTGGAGACCCAGTACTTC. The chain joins TRBV9 to TRBJ2-5, with D perhaps TRBD2 (6 bases). This CDR3 comprises 14 residues. Trimming took 0 bases from V and 5 from J, leaving 11 bases between them. Germline V gene data show CDR1 as SGDLS and CDR2 as YYNGEE.

The chain recombines TRBV3-1 (or the pseudogene TRBV3-2) with TRBJ2-5; 11 bases map to TRBD2. CDR1 and CDR2 from the germline V gene are LGHDT and YNNKEL (reference sequence). Trimming took 4 bases from V and 2 from J; bases not matched to a gene: 6. The CDR3 extends over 16 amino acids. In nucleotides, the CDR3 is TGTGCCAGCAGCCTTCGACTAGCGGGATGGCAAGAGACCCAGTACTTC. Its protein is CASSLRLAGWQETQYF.

This CDR3 is CASSLTWTGTHEQYF. CDR3 in DNA: TGTGCCAGCAGCTTAACATGGACAGGGACCCACGAGCAGTACTTC. This chain connects TRBV11-2 to TRBJ2-7; the match to TRBD1 covers 8 bases. V lost 2 bases and J lost 5; bases outside the gene matches: 8. The CDR3 extends over 15 amino acids. CDR1 is SGHAT, CDR2 FQNNGV, per germline.

The CDR3 is CSASVAGGYTF. The CDR3 nucleotides are TGCAGTGCTAGTGTTGCGGGGGGCTACACCTTC. The chain employs TRBV20-1 and TRBJ1-2; D gene unclear. The CDR3 is 11 residues long. The V end lost 3 bases, the J end lost 8 bases, and 10 bases lay between the germline ends. Germline CDR1 is DFQATT and CDR2 is SNEGSKA (reference sequence).

The CDR3 sequence is CASSIEDTQYF. CDR3 bases: TGTGCCAGCTCTATTGAGGATACGCAGTATTTT. The rearrangement joins TRBV3-1 (or the pseudogene TRBV3-2) to TRBJ2-3, with D hard to call. Trimming cost V 8 bases and J 6 bases, with 9 bases left between them. The CDR3 is 11 residues long. Germline V gene lookup returns CDR1 LGHDT and CDR2 YNNKEL (reference sequence).

V is TRBV25-1 and J is TRBJ2-2, with 7 bases identical to TRBD1. J was trimmed by 2 bases and V by 2 bases; bases with no gene match: 8. CDR1 is MGHDK, CDR2 SYGVNS, per germline. The CDR3 has 17 residues. The CDR3 sequence is CASSELSGTVNTGELFF. The CDR3 DNA follows: TGTGCCAGCAGTGAACTGAGTGGGACAGTCAACACCGGGGAGCTGTTTTTT.

The chain uses TRBV27 and TRBJ1-5; TRBD1 agrees at 10 bases. Germline CDR1 is MNHEY and CDR2 is SMNVEV (reference sequence). V lost 7 bases and J lost 6; bases outside the gene matches: 9. The CDR3 sequence is 15 residues long. The CDR3, as DNA: TGTGCCAGCACCTCCCTGACAGGGGGCACTCAGCCCCAGCATTTT. Translation: CASTSLTGGTQPQHF.

The CDR3 protein is CASSLEAGSYEQYF. CDR3 nucleotides: TGCGCCAGCAGCTTGGAAGCAGGCTCCTACGAGCAGTACTTC. V is TRBV5-1 and J is TRBJ2-7; D is ambiguous. This CDR3 spans 14 amino acids. The germline V gene encodes CDR1 SGHRS and CDR2 YFSETQ. V lost 0 bases and J lost 0, with 7 bases in between.

The rearrangement uses TRBV6-5 and TRBJ2-7; D is possibly TRBD1 (6 bases). Trimming removed 2 bases from V and 2 bases from J, with 16 bases in between. The CDR3 loop spans 16 amino acids. The germline gives CDR1 MNHEY, CDR2 SVGAGI. The CDR3 nucleotides are TGTGCCAGCAGTTACGCCTGGGGGCCTCGACCCTACGAGCAGTACTTC. Its translation: CASSYAWGPRPYEQYF.

The chain recombines TRBV9 with TRBJ2-1; a possible D gene is TRBD1 (6 bases). This CDR3 has 19 amino acids. Germline assignment: CDR1 SGDLS and CDR2 YYNGEE. V was pared by 0 bases and J by 0 bases, with 19 bases between. In nucleotides, the CDR3 is TGTGCCAGCAGCGTAGATCTACCGGACAGACCGAGCTCCTACAATGAGCAGTTCTTC. This gives the protein CASSVDLPDRPSSYNEQFF.

The count of this clone is one. This sequence joins TRBV9 and TRBJ2-1; 10 bases align to TRBD2. Germline V lookup: CDR1 SGDLS, CDR2 YYNGEE. The CDR3 is 15 residues long. The junction had 6 bases not matched to a gene; V was cut back by 3 bases and J by 6 bases. The CDR3 DNA is TGTGCCAGCAGCGAACTAGCGGGGAGCGGCAATGAGCAGTTCTTC. Amino acids: CASSELAGSGNEQFF.

The chain joins TRBV3-1 (or the pseudogene TRBV3-2) to TRBJ2-7, with TRBD1 identical over 7 bases. From germline, CDR1 is LGHDT and CDR2 YNNKEL (reference sequence). Trimming took 2 bases from V and 5 from J; bases not matched to a gene: 3. The CDR3 is 13 amino acids. CDR3: CASSQPQGNEQYF. Written as DNA, the CDR3 is TGTGCCAGCAGCCAACCACAGGGGAACGAGCAGTACTTC.

The rearrangement uses TRBV20-1 and TRBJ2-5; TRBD2 matches at 8 bases. CDR1 is DFQATT and CDR2 is SNEGSKA in the germline V gene (reference sequence). The CDR3 runs to 15 residues. V dropped 3 bases and J dropped 4; count of bases not matched to a gene: 10. CDR3 protein: CSASRSGRRGETQYF. DNA for the CDR3: TGCAGTGCTAGTAGAAGCGGGAGAAGAGGAGAGACCCAGTACTTC.

The chain employs TRBV19 and TRBJ2-1; 7 bases are shared with TRBD2. V trimming: 1 base; J trimming: 2 bases; junction bases outside the gene matches: 5. CDR1 LNHDA and CDR2 SQIVND come from the germline V gene (reference sequence). This CDR3 is built from 16 residues. CDR3 in DNA: TGTGCCAGTAGTATAGTGGCTAGCGGACCCTACAATGAGCAGTTCTTC. Amino acid sequence: CASSIVASGPYNEQFF.

The CDR3 loop reads CASSRTTNTEAFF. The CDR3 coding sequence is TGTGCCAGCAGCCGGACAACGAACACTGAAGCTTTCTTT. The chain uses TRBV3-1 (or the pseudogene TRBV3-2) and TRBJ1-1, with D perhaps TRBD1 (5 bases). The CDR3 runs 13 residues. Deletions cut 4 bases from V and 1 base from J, with 7 bases between. Germline CDR1 LGHDT, CDR2 YNNKEL (reference sequence).

The chain uses TRBV5-1 and TRBJ2-3; 7 nucleotides align to TRBD2. Losses at the gene ends were 10 bases for V and 4 bases for J; bases not matched to a gene: 12. The length of the CDR3 is 14 residues. Germline V gene data show CDR1 as SGHRS and CDR2 as YFSETQ. CDR3 amino acids: CACQQGGNSDTQYF. For the CDR3, the DNA is TGCGCCTGTCAGCAGGGAGGGAACTCAGATACGCAGTATTTT.

For this clone: This sample also contains other DNA sequences that code for the same CDR3. The chain couples TRBV6-5 to TRBJ1-1, with 8 nucleotides matching TRBD1. Trimming cost V 5 bases and J 2 bases; bases outside gene matches: 4. CDR3 length: 14 amino acids. Germline V CDR1 and CDR2: MNHEY, SVGAGI. The DNA of the CDR3 is TGTGCCAGCAGTCGCGACAGGGGAAACACTGAAGCTTTCTTT. It encodes CASSRDRGNTEAFF.

The rearrangement uses TRBV9 and TRBJ2-1, with 13 nucleotides matching TRBD2. CDR3 size: 21 residues. J was trimmed by 0 bases and V by 0 bases; bases with no gene match: 12. In germline, CDR1 is SGDLS, CDR2 YYNGEE. CDR3 in amino acids: CASSVEKGLAGRNGSYNEQFF. CDR3 DNA sequence: TGTGCCAGCAGCGTAGAGAAGGGACTAGCGGGGCGAAATGGCTCCTACAATGAGCAGTTCTTC.

This rearrangement joins TRBV7-9 to TRBJ1-1, with 8 bases matching TRBD1. Germline trimming cut 3 bases from V and 5 bases from J; bases unmatched to any gene: 5. CDR3 length equals 14 residues. Germline values: CDR1 SEHNR, CDR2 FQNEAQ (reference sequence). The chain's CDR3 is CASSFDRGWTEAFF. CDR3 in DNA: TGTGCCAGCAGCTTCGACAGGGGATGGACTGAAGCTTTCTTT.

V gene TRBV3-1 (or the pseudogene TRBV3-2) combines with J gene TRBJ1-2; 10 bases agree with TRBD1. Trimming took 3 bases from V and 7 from J; bases not matched to a gene: 11. Germline V lookup: CDR1 LGHDT, CDR2 YNNKEL (reference sequence). The length of the CDR3 is 16 residues. The CDR3 region is CASSQAPTGGAFGYTF. The CDR3 nucleotides read TGTGCCAGCAGCCAGGCCCCGACAGGGGGCGCGTTTGGCTACACCTTC.

The rearrangement links TRBV6-5 to TRBJ1-2; 11 bases map to TRBD1. The CDR3 is made up of 15 amino acids. Germline values: CDR1 MNHEY, CDR2 SVGAGI. V gave up 6 bases and J gave up 8 bases; unmatched junction bases: 11. Written as DNA, the CDR3 is TGTGCCAGCAGGCATCCCGGACAGGGGGCTCGGGGCTACACCTTC. Translation gives CASRHPGQGARGYTF.

V and J are TRBV6-4 and TRBJ2-1, with 10 bases fitting TRBD1. The CDR3 spans 14 residues. V was pared by 4 bases and J by 8 bases, with 5 bases of the junction left unmatched. Germline CDR1 MRHNA, CDR2 SNTAGT. The CDR3 loop reads CASSVTGGSDEQFF. In DNA, the CDR3 is TGTGCCAGCAGTGTGACAGGGGGCTCAGATGAGCAGTTCTTC.

The chain recombines TRBV3-1 (or the pseudogene TRBV3-2) with TRBJ2-1; TRBD2 agrees at 7 bases. CDR1 and CDR2 from the germline V gene are LGHDT and YNNKEL (reference sequence). CDR3 length equals 15 residues. After removal of 4 bases from V and 4 bases from J, the junction contained 7 bases not matched to a gene. The CDR3 nucleotides read TGTGCCAGCAGCCTTTCTAGCGGAACATACAATGAGCAGTTCTTC. It translates to CASSLSSGTYNEQFF.

The chain recombines TRBV4-1 with TRBJ2-7; 9 nucleotides line up with TRBD2. The CDR3 extends over 16 amino acids. The trim removed 1 base at V and 6 bases at J, leaving 10 bases unmatched. The V gene's germline CDR1 is MGHRA and CDR2 YSYEKL. In DNA, the CDR3 is TGCGCCAGCAGCCAAGCACAAGCGGGAGGCAGTGGCGAGCAGTACTTC. Its protein product is CASSQAQAGGSGEQYF.

The rearrangement uses TRBV6-2 or TRBV6-3 and TRBJ2-7, with D maybe TRBD2 (5 bases). The V gene's germline CDR1 is MNHEY and CDR2 SVGEGT. This CDR3 is 14 amino acids long. The V and J ends lost 4 bases and 1 base respectively, with 11 bases between them. The CDR3 sequence is CASSSGVVSYEQYF. The CDR3 nucleotides read TGTGCCAGCAGTTCCGGGGTCGTGTCCTACGAGCAGTACTTC.

V and J are TRBV7-9 and TRBJ2-5; 7 bases line up with TRBD1. Trimming at V came to 3 bases and at J to 4 bases, leaving 8 bases not matched to a gene. CDR3 length equals 15 residues. Looked up from germline, CDR1 is SEHNR and CDR2 is FQNEAQ (reference sequence). As DNA, the CDR3 is TGTGCCAGCAGCTTCGAAGGGGGCGAAGGAGAGACCCAGTACTTC. Translation gives CASSFEGGEGETQYF.

The genes are TRBV9 and TRBJ2-2, with 8 bases aligning to TRBD1. V was pared by 2 bases and J by 4 bases, with 7 bases of the junction left unmatched. The germline gives CDR1 SGDLS, CDR2 YYNGEE. This CDR3 spans 16 amino acids. The CDR3 DNA follows: TGTGCCAGCAGCGTCGGACAGGGCCGCGGCACCGGGGAGCTGTTTTTT. Translated, it gives CASSVGQGRGTGELFF.

The genes are TRBV5-6 and TRBJ2-5; TRBD2 aligns across 12 bases. This CDR3 comprises 16 residues. With V trimmed by 3 bases and J by 4 bases, 7 bases remained unmatched. In germline, CDR1 is SGHDT, CDR2 YYEEEE. As DNA, the CDR3 is TGTGCCAGCAGCTCAGTGACACTAGCGGGAGGAGAGACCCAGTACTTC. Protein product: CASSSVTLAGGETQYF.

The count of this clone is one. The CDR3 sequence: CASSQVAGLGYGYTF. The CDR3 bases are TGCGCCAGCAGCCAAGTGGCAGGGCTCGGCTATGGCTACACCTTC. The rearrangement joins TRBV4-1 to TRBJ1-2, with D possibly being TRBD1 (5 bases). V lost 1 base and J 4 bases, leaving 13 bases between the germline ends. Germline lookup yields CDR1 MGHRA and CDR2 YSYEKL. The CDR3 is 15 residues long.